The 27 T cell receptor beta chains presented below share a single source sample, sequenced in a study of patients and donors after allogeneic stem cell transplantation. TCRdb reprocessed the RT-PCR reads via MiXCR and lists one record per CDR3 protein. The sample comprises fewer than 500,000 distinct CDR3 sequences, about a sixth of which are singletons, and less than 8% rests with the top ten. Sequencing used blood, either unsorted or a sorted T cell fraction (not recorded which). All receptors derive from a human donor who was either an allogeneic HSCT recipient or a stem cell or donor lymphocyte infusion donor (not recorded which). It is not recorded whose cells these are; they may come from a transplant donor.

This clonotype appeared a few times. The gene calls are TRBV3-1 and TRBJ2-2; D might be TRBD1 or TRBD2, each matching 5 bases. The V gene lost 4 bases and the J gene lost 8 bases, with 17 bases spanning the gap. This CDR3 region has 15 residues. The germline gives CDR1 LGHDT, CDR2 YNNKEL (reference sequence). The DNA for the CDR3 is TGTGCCAGCAGCCGAACCCAAGGGACCCCTGGGGAGCTGTTTTTT. This encodes CASSRTQGTPGELFF.

The chain recombines TRBV6-1 with TRBJ2-3, with TRBD2 identical over 8 bases. Germline V gene data show CDR1 as MNHNS and CDR2 as SASEGT. The CDR3 is 12 residues long. The ends lost 9 bases at V and 4 bases at J; junction bases unmatched: 3. The CDR3 region has the DNA TGTGCCAGTGGACTAGCAGCAGATACGCAGTATTTT. Residues: CASGLAADTQYF.

The chain has TRBV7-2 and TRBJ2-2; 11 bases map to TRBD2. Germline V gene lookup returns CDR1 SGHTA and CDR2 FQGNSA. J lost 6 bases, V lost 5 bases, and 2 bases had no gene match. This CDR3 has 14 residues. Here the CDR3 reads CASSASGGPGELFF. The CDR3 region has the DNA TGTGCCAGCAGCGCTAGCGGGGGGCCCGGGGAGCTGTTTTTT.

The table lists this clonotype with a few counts. The J gene is TRBJ1-1, the V gene TRBV7-2, with TRBD1 identical over 7 bases. V trimming: 2 bases; J trimming: 1 base; junction bases outside the gene matches: 4. The CDR3 loop spans 15 amino acids. Germline loops: CDR1 SGHTA, CDR2 FQGNSA. Here the CDR3 DNA reads TGTGCCAGCAGCTTAAACGCAGGGGGGAACACTGAAGCTTTCTTT. Translating gives CASSLNAGGNTEAFF.

The chain recombines TRBV7-3 with TRBJ1-1; D unresolved. Germline CDR1 reads SGHTA; CDR2 reads FQGTGA. The V end lost 4 bases, the J end lost 5 bases, and 14 bases lay between the germline ends. The CDR3 covers 14 residues. The CDR3 sequence: CASSSGPEITEAFF. CDR3 bases: TGTGCCAGCAGCTCCGGGCCAGAAATTACTGAAGCTTTCTTT.

There are a few counts of this clonotype. V gene TRBV27 combines with J gene TRBJ2-1, with D perhaps TRBD2 (6 bases). The V gene's germline CDR1 is MNHEY and CDR2 SMNVEV (reference sequence). Deletions cut 3 bases from V and 5 bases from J, with 17 bases between. The length of the CDR3 is 16 residues. The CDR3: CASSFLSGLEDNEQFF. The DNA of the CDR3 is TGTGCCAGCAGTTTTCTCTCGGGACTGGAAGACAATGAGCAGTTCTTC.

The V call is TRBV9, the J call TRBJ1-4; D may be TRBD1 (5 bases). Trimming stripped 4 bases from V and 8 bases from J, with 18 bases between. CDR1 is SGDLS, CDR2 YYNGEE, per germline. This CDR3 is 15 amino acids long. CDR3 loop: CASSPRWGVKEKLFF. CDR3 in DNA: TGTGCCAGCAGCCCCCGATGGGGGGTGAAGGAAAAACTGTTTTTT.

A few counts support this clonotype. The J gene is TRBJ2-5, the V gene TRBV2; 7 nucleotides line up with TRBD1. Germline CDR1 SNHLY, CDR2 FYNNEI. The CDR3 consists of 15 residues. Unmatched junction bases numbered 11, after V lost 6 bases and J lost 4 bases. The CDR3 reads CASRTKTGERETQYF. CDR3 sequence (DNA): TGTGCCAGCAGGACGAAAACAGGGGAGCGAGAGACCCAGTACTTC.

V gene TRBV29-1 combines with J gene TRBJ1-2; D unclear. V was clipped by 5 bases and J by 10 bases, with 8 bases between them. Germline values: CDR1 SQVTM, CDR2 ANQGSEA. The CDR3 spans 9 residues. CDR3 nucleotides: TGCAGCGTTTCGACAAACTACACCTTC. Protein: CSVSTNYTF.

V is TRBV7-9 and J is TRBJ2-5; 8 bases match TRBD1. V shed 3 bases and J 1 base; nucleotides not matched to a gene: 4. The CDR3 contains 15 residues. Per the germline V gene, CDR1 is SEHNR and CDR2 is FQNEAQ (reference sequence). The CDR3 loop is CASSLDRVLQETQYF. The CDR3 DNA sequence: TGTGCCAGCAGCTTGGACAGGGTCCTCCAAGAGACCCAGTACTTC.

The J gene is TRBJ2-5, the V gene TRBV13; 10 bases align to TRBD2. The germline V gene has CDR1 PRHDT and CDR2 FYEKMQ (reference sequence). This CDR3 region has 16 residues. V shed 5 bases and J 2 bases; nucleotides not matched to a gene: 8. CDR3 DNA: TGTGCCAGCAGCCCGGGACTAGCGCCATTACAAGAGACCCAGTACTTC. Protein: CASSPGLAPLQETQYF.

V and J are TRBV4-3 and TRBJ1-2; weak D call: TRBD1 (6 bases). The CDR3 covers 14 residues. Germline CDR1 is LGHNA and CDR2 is YSLEER. V lost 0 bases, J lost 5 bases, and 10 bases lay in between. The CDR3 sequence: CASSQEGRGYGYTF. CDR3 nucleotides: TGCGCCAGCAGCCAAGAGGGCAGGGGTTATGGCTACACCTTC.

The genes are TRBV6-4 and TRBJ1-1; possibly TRBD1 for D (6 bases). The CDR3 is 14 amino acids. The germline gives CDR1 MRHNA, CDR2 SNTAGT. V was clipped by 6 bases and J by 5 bases, with 16 bases between them. The DNA for the CDR3 is TGTGCCAGCAGCCAGGACGTCCAGGGGACTGAAGCTTTCTTT. Its protein is CASSQDVQGTEAFF.

Points on this clonotype: This clone may be a read error of a much larger clone one base away. CDR3 loop: CASSLNASGRYEQYF. CDR3 bases: TGCGCCAGCAGCTTGAATGCTAGCGGGAGGTACGAGCAGTACTTC. The chain employs TRBV5-1 and TRBJ2-7; 11 bases fit TRBD2. The ends lost 1 base at V and 4 bases at J; junction bases unmatched: 4. Germline values: CDR1 SGHRS, CDR2 YFSETQ. The CDR3 is made up of 15 amino acids.

The chain is built from TRBV5-1 and TRBJ2-5; possibly TRBD1 or TRBD2 for D (5 bases each). The germline CDR1 and CDR2 sequences are SGHRS and YFSETQ. There are 14 residues in the CDR3. V lost 6 bases and J 7 bases, leaving 19 bases between the germline ends. The DNA for the CDR3 is TGCGCCAGCAATCCTAGGGACCGTGCAGGGACCCAGTACTTC. Its protein product is CASNPRDRAGTQYF. Variable domain in full (rest from reference TRBV5-1 and TRBJ2-5): KAGVTQTPRYLIKTRGQQVTLSCSPISGHRSVSWYQQTPGQGLQFLFEYFSETQRNKGNFPGRFSGRQFSNSRSEMNVSTLELGDSALYLCASNPRDRAGTQYFGPGTRLLVL.

There are many counts of this clonotype. This chain joins TRBV5-1 and TRBJ2-7, with no clear D. V was trimmed by 4 bases and J by 1 base, leaving 9 bases between them. Germline assignment: CDR1 SGHRS and CDR2 YFSETQ. The CDR3 sequence is 13 residues long. This chain's CDR3 is CASSPAGSYEQYF. The CDR3 nucleotides read TGCGCCAGCAGCCCAGCCGGATCCTACGAGCAGTACTTC. The whole variable domain, filled in from reference TRBV5-1 and TRBJ2-7, reads KAGVTQTPRYLIKTRGQQVTLSCSPISGHRSVSWYQQTPGQGLQFLFEYFSETQRNKGNFPGRFSGRQFSNSRSEMNVSTLELGDSALYLCASSPAGSYEQYFGPGTRLTVT.

In this sample, this clonotype turned up a few times. The V call is TRBV5-1, the J call TRBJ1-2, with TRBD1 matching over 8 bases. Germline loops: CDR1 SGHRS, CDR2 YFSETQ. The length of the CDR3 is 14 residues. Trimming at V came to 4 bases and at J to 4 bases, leaving 6 bases not matched to a gene. The CDR3 sequence: CASSPDRVAYGYTF. CDR3 in DNA: TGCGCCAGCAGCCCGGACAGGGTGGCCTATGGCTACACCTTC.

This clonotype has at least ten counts. The chain is built from TRBV20-1 and TRBJ2-5, with 7 bases fitting TRBD2. The ends lost 3 bases at V and 5 bases at J; junction bases unmatched: 3. The CDR3 sequence is 12 residues long. Germline CDR1 and CDR2: DFQATT and SNEGSKA (reference sequence). The CDR3 DNA reads as TGCAGTGCTAGCCAGGGAGGGGAGACCCAGTACTTC. Amino acid sequence: CSASQGGETQYF.

V and J are TRBV29-1 and TRBJ2-5; D not resolved. Trimming removed 2 bases at V and 1 base at J, with 17 bases between. Germline CDR1 reads SQVTM; CDR2 reads ANQGSEA. The CDR3 extends over 16 amino acids. CDR3 loop: CSVEHRPKKTQETQYF. The CDR3, as DNA: TGCAGCGTTGAACACCGTCCCAAAAAAACCCAAGAGACCCAGTACTTC.

This clonotype was seen at least ten times. The chain uses TRBV10-3 and TRBJ1-1; D gene ambiguous. The germline V gene encodes CDR1 ENHRY and CDR2 SYGVKD. CDR3 length: 13 amino acids. With 10 bases removed from V and 1 base from J, the gap between germline ends came to 13 bases. The CDR3 loop is CATSRQTNTEAFF. DNA for the CDR3: TGTGCCACCTCTCGGCAAACGAACACTGAAGCTTTCTTT.

DNA of the CDR3: TGTGCCAGCAGCAAAGGGGGAGGGTCAGGAAACACCATATATTTT. Protein product: CASSKGGGSGNTIYF. The rearrangement uses TRBV21-1 and TRBJ1-3. TRBV21-1 is tagged as a pseudogene. CDR3 length: 15 amino acids.

The V and J genes are TRBV4-1 and TRBJ2-3, with 11 bases identical to TRBD2. The germline gives CDR1 MGHRA, CDR2 YSYEKL. V lost 4 bases, J lost 0 bases, and 0 bases stayed unmatched. The CDR3 consists of 15 residues. CDR3 sequence: CASSRLAGSTDTQYF. The DNA of the CDR3 is TGCGCCAGCAGCCGACTAGCGGGAAGCACAGATACGCAGTATTTT.

This clonotype was picked up a small number of times. The chain joins TRBV7-6 to TRBJ1-2, with TRBD1 matching over 7 bases. V shed 0 bases and J 6 bases; nucleotides not matched to a gene: 4. Germline assignment: CDR1 SGHVS and CDR2 FNYEAQ. CDR3 size: 14 residues. The CDR3 protein is CASSLAHRGNGYTF. CDR3 coding DNA: TGTGCCAGCAGCTTAGCGCACAGGGGAAATGGCTACACCTTC.

This clonotype was counted between two and nine times. V usage is TRBV5-1 and J usage is TRBJ2-3; 7 bases align to TRBD2. The junction had 15 bases not matched to a gene; V was cut back by 0 bases and J by 5 bases. The CDR3 loop spans 18 amino acids. Germline CDR1 reads SGHRS; CDR2 reads YFSETQ. The CDR3 nucleotides are TGCGCCAGCAGCTTGGTAGGCGGGAGATCCCTGGGTGAAGATACGCAGTATTTT. Translation: CASSLVGGRSLGEDTQYF.

The sample holds a few counts of this clonotype. V gene TRBV3-1 combines with J gene TRBJ1-5; the D gene is possibly TRBD1 (6 bases). V lost 1 base and J 3 bases, leaving 22 bases between the germline ends. This CDR3 region has 19 residues. In germline, CDR1 is LGHDT, CDR2 YNNKEL (reference sequence). The CDR3 DNA follows: TGTGCCAGCAGCCAAGGTGAGATTCGACAGGAGTTAAACAATCAGCCCCAGCATTTT. It yields the protein CASSQGEIRQELNNQPQHF.

This clonotype occurred a few times. The chain joins TRBV28 to TRBJ1-2, with D perhaps TRBD1 (5 bases). V was trimmed by 5 bases and J by 4 bases, leaving 20 bases between them. The CDR3 contains 16 residues. The germline V gene has CDR1 MDHEN and CDR2 SYDVKM. Here the CDR3 DNA reads TGTGCCAGCAGTCTAAGTCCAGTTAACAGGCCCTATGGCTACACCTTC. As protein: CASSLSPVNRPYGYTF.

This chain joins TRBV12-3 or TRBV12-4 and TRBJ1-5; TRBD1 might be the D (6 bases). Between the trimmed V and J ends, which lost 6 bases and 6 bases, there was a span of 15 bases. The CDR3 loop spans 14 amino acids. CDR3 sequence reads: CASSKSNRAQPQHF. CDR3 DNA: TGTGCCAGCAGCAAATCTAACAGGGCTCAGCCCCAGCATTTT.